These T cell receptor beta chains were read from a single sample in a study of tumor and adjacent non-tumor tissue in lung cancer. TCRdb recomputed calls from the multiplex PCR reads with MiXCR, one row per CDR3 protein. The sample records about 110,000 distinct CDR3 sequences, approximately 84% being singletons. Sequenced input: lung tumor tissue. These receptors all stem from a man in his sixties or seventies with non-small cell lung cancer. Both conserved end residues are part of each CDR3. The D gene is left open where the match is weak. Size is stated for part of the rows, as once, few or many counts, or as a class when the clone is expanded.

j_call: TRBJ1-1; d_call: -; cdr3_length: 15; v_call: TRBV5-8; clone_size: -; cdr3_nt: TGTGCCAGCAGCATGGAAGAAGACGTGAACACTGAAGCTTTCTTT; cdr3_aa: CASSMEEDVNTEAFF
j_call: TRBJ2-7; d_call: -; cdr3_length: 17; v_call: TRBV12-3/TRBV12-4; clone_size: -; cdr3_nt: TGTGCCAGCAGTTTTCGGCTAGCAGTAACGAGCTCCTACGAGCAGTACTTC; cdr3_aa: CASSFRLAVTSSYEQYF
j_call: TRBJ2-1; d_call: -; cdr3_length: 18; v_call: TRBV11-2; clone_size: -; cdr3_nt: TGTGCCAGCAGCTTACATATGCGTGACTGGGTCTCCTACAATGAGCAGTCCTTC; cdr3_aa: CASSLHMRDWVSYNEQSF
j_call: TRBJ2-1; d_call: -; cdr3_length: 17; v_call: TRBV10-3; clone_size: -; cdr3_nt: TGTGCCATCATACCTACCCTGAGGGTAGAAAGGGAAAATGAGCAGTTCTTC; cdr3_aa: CAIIPTLRVERENEQFF
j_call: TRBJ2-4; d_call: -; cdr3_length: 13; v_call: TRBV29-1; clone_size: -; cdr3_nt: TGCACCGTTGAACCTAGGGGTTCTGACATTCAGTACTTC; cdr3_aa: CTVEPRGSDIQYF
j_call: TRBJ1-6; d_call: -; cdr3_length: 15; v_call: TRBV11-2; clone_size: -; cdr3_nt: TGTGCCAGCAGTTTCCATAGCTCCTATAATCCACCCCTCCACTTT; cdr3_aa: CASSFHSSYNPPLHF
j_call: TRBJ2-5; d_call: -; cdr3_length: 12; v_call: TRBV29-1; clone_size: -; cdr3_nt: TGCGGTGTTGAGGTAGGGGGAGAGACCCAGTACTTC; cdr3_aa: CGVEVGGETQYF
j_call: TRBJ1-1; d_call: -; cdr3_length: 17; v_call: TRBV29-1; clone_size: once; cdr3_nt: TGCAGCGTTCCTGAGCCCCGGCCTCAGGCGGGGATCGCTGAAGCTTTCTTT; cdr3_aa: CSVPEPRPQAGIAEAFF
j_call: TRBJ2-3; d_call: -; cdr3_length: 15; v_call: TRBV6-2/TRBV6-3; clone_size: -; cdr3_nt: TGTGCCTGCAGTTACCGGGCCCCGCAGATAGATACACAGTATTTT; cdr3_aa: CACSYRAPQIDTQYF
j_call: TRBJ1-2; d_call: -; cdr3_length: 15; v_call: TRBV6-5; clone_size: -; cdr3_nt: TGTGCCGGCATAGCTACAGGGATGGGCGCTTATGGCTACACCTTC; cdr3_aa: CAGIATGMGAYGYTF
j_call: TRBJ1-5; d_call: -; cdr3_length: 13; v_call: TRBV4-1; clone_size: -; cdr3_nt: TGCGCCAACAGCCAAGCGGACAGACGGCCCCAGCATTTC; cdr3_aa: CANSQADRRPQHF
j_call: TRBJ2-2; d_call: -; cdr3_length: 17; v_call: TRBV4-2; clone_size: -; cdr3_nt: TGTGCCAGTAGCCAAGATGAGGTAGCTGGGGACACCGGGGAGCTGTTTTTT; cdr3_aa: CASSQDEVAGDTGELFF
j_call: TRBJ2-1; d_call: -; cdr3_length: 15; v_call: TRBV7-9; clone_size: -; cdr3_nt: TGTGCAGGCAGCCCTTCCGGGGGCGGAAACAATGAGCAGTCCTTC; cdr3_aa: CAGSPSGGGNNEQSF
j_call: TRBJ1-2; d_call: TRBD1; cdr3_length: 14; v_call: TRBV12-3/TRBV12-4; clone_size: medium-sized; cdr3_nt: TGTGCCAGCAGTTTCGACAGGGGCCCCTATGGCTACACCTTC; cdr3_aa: CASSFDRGPYGYTF
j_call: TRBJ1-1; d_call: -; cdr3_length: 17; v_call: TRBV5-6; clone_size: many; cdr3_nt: TGTGCCAGCAGCTTCACAGGAACAAGAATAATGAACACTGAAGCTTTCTTT; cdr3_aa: CASSFTGTRIMNTEAFF
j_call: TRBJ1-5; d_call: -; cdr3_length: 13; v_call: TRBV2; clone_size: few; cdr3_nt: TGTGCCAGCAGTGAATCATGGGAGCAGCCCCAGCATTTC; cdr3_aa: CASSESWEQPQHF
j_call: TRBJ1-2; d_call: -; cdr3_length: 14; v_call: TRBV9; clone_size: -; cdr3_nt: TGTGCCAGCAGCGTAGTTCGTGGTATCTATGGCTACACCTTC; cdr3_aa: CASSVVRGIYGYTF
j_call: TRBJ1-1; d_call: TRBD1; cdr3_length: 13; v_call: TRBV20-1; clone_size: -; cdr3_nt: TGCAGTGCATCGGGACAGAATAACACAGAAGCTTTCTTT; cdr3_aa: CSASGQNNTEAFF
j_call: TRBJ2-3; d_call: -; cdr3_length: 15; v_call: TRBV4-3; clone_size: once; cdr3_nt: TGCGCCAACAGCTCTAGCCTCGGGACGGCAGATAGGCAGTATTTT; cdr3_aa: CANSSSLGTADRQYF
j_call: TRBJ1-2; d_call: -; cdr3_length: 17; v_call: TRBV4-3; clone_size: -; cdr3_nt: TGCGCCAGAAGCCAAGACATGCGACCTTACTTCAACTATGGCTACACCTTC; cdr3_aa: CARSQDMRPYFNYGYTF
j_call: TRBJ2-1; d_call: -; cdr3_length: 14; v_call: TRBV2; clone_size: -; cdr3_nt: TGTGCCAGCAGTCGACAGAGCTCCTACAATGAGCGGCCCTTC; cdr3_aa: CASSRQSSYNERPF
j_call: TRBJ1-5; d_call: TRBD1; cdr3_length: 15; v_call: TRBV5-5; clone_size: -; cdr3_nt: TGTGGCAGGAGCTTGGCCGGGACAGTAAATCAGCCCCAGCATTTT; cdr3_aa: CGRSLAGTVNQPQHF
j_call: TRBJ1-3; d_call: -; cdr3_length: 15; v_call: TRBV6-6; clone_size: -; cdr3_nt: TGTGTCAGCAGTTACCCAGGCAGGAGGCAATCGACCATATATTTT; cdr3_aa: CVSSYPGRRQSTIYF
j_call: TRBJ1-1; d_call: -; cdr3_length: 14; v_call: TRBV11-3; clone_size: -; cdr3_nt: TGTAGCAGCAGTTTACGCATGATGAACACTGAAGCTTTCTTT; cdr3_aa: CSSSLRMMNTEAFF
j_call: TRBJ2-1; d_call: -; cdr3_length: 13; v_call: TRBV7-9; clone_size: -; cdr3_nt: TGTGCCAGTAGCTCCTGGGGAAACAATGAGCAGTTCTTC; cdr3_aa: CASSSWGNNEQFF
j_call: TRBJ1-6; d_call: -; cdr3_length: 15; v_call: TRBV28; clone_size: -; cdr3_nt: TGTGCCAGTAGTTTATACGGGGGTCGGAATTCACCCCTCCAATTT; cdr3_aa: CASSLYGGRNSPLQF
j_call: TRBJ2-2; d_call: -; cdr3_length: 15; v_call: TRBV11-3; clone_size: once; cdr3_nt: TGTGCCAATAGCCAGGACGGAGTATACACCGGGGAGCTGTTTTTC; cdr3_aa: CANSQDGVYTGELFF
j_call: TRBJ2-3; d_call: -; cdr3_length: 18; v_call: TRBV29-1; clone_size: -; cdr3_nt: TGCAGTGTTGAAGATCTATGGGACGGCGGCATTAGCAATCAGCCCCAGTATTTT; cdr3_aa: CSVEDLWDGGISNQPQYF
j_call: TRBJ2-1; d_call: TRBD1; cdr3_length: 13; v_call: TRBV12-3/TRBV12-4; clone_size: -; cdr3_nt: TGTGCCAGTAGTTTCGACAGGGGGAGTGAGCAGTTCTTC; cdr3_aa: CASSFDRGSEQFF
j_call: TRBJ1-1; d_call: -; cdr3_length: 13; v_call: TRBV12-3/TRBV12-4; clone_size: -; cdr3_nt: TGTGTCAGCAGAATAACACCGGGCCAGAAGGCTTTCTTT; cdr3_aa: CVSRITPGQKAFF
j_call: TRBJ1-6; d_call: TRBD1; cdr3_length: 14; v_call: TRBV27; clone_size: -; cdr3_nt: TGTACCAGCAGCCAAAGACAGGGGATTACACCCCTCCACTTT; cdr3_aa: CTSSQRQGITPLHF
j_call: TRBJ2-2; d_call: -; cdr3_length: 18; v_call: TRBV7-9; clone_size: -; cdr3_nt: TGTGGCAGCAGCTTAATGATGGCGAGTGCGAGAGCCGCCGGGGAACTGTTTTTT; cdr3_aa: CGSSLMMASARAAGELFF
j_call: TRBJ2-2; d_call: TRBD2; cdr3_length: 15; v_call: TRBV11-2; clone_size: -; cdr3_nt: TGTGCTAGCTGCCCCCTAGCGGGGGGGACCGGGGAACTGTTTTTT; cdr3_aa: CASCPLAGGTGELFF
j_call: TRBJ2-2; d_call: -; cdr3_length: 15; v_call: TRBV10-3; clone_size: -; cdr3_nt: TGTACCATCAGTGAGTTTCGGGATGCCACCGGGGAGCTGTTTTTT; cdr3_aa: CTISEFRDATGELFF
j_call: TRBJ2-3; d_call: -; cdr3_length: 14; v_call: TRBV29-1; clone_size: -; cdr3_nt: TGCAGCGCTGAGTGTATTGGGAGCACAGATACACAGTATTTT; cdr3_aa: CSAECIGSTDTQYF
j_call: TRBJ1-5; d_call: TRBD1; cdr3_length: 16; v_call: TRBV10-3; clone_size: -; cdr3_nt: TGTGCCATCGGAAGAGGGGGCGTCCCTGGCATTCAGCCCCAGCATTTT; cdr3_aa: CAIGRGGVPGIQPQHF
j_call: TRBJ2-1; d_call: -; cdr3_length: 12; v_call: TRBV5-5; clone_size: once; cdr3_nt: TGTGCCAGCGCGGCGAACTACAACGAGCAGTTCTTC; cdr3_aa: CASAANYNEQFF
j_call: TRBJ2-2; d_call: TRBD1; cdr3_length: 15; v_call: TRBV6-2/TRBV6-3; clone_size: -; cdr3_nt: TGTGCCACCAGTCCCGGGACAGTGGAGACCGGGGAGCTGTTTTTT; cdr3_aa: CATSPGTVETGELFF
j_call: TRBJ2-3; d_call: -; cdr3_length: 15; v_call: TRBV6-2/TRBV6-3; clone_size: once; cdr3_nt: TGTGTCAGTACAACCCCCTGGACAGCCACAGATACGCTGTATTTT; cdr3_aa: CVSTTPWTATDTLYF
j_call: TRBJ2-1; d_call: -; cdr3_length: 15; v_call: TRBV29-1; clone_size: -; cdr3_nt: TGCAGCGCCAAGTCAATCCGGACGGACTACAATGAGCAGTTCTTC; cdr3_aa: CSAKSIRTDYNEQFF
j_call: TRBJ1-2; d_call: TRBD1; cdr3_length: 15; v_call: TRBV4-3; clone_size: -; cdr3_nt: TGCGCCAGCAGCCGAGAGGCGGACAGGGCCTATGACCACACCTTC; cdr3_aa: CASSREADRAYDHTF
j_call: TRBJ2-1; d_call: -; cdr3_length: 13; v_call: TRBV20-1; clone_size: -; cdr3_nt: TGCAGTACGGGCGGACAAACGTACAATGAGCTGTTCTTC; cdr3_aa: CSTGGQTYNELFF
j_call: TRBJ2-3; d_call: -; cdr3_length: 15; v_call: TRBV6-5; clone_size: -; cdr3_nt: TGTGCCAACAGTTATTACGAGGGCGCCTTTGCCACGCAGTATTTT; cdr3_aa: CANSYYEGAFATQYF
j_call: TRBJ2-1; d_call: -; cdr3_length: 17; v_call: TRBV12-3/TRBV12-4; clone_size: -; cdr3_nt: TGTGCCAGCAGTTTAGGACCGCCGGTTACTTACCATAATGAGCAGTTCTTC; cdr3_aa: CASSLGPPVTYHNEQFF
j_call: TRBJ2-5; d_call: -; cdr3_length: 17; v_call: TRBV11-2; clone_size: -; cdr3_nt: TGTGCCAGCAGTTCGATCAGGTCCGGGATCACTGAGGGGACCCAGTACTTC; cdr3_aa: CASSSIRSGITEGTQYF
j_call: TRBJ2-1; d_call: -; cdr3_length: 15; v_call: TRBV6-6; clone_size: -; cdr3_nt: TGTGCCAGCAACCCAGATTCGAGGTCCTACAATGAACAGTTCTTC; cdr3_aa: CASNPDSRSYNEQFF
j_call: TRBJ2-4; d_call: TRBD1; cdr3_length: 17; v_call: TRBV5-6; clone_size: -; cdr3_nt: TGTACCAGCAGGGCTACCGGGACAGGGATCGTTGGAAACATTCAGTACTTC; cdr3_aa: CTSRATGTGIVGNIQYF
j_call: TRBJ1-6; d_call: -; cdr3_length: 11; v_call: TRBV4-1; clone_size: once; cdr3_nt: TGTGCCAGCAGCCAAGGAGGTCCCCTCCGCTTT; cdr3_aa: CASSQGGPLRF
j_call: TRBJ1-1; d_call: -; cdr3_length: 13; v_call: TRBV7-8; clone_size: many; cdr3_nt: TGTGCCAGCAGCGCACAGGGAAGCGGTGAAGCTTTCTTT; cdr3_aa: CASSAQGSGEAFF
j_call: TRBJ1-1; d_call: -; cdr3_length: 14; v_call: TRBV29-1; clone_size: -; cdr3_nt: -; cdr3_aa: CSVFGQGTKTQGFF
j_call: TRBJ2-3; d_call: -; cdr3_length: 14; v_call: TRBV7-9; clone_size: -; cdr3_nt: TGTGCCATTAGTTCCTTAACAGGTGGAGATACGCAGTATTTT; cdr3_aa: CAISSLTGGDTQYF
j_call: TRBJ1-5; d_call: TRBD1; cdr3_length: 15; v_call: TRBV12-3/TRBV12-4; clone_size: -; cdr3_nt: TGTGCCGGCAGTTTAGGGACAGGGGGCAATCGGCCCCAGCTTTTT; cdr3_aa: CAGSLGTGGNRPQLF
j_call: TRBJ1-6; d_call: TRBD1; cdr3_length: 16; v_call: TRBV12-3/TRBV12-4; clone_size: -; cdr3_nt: TGTGCCACCACCTCCGAGACAGGGGGCTATAATCCACCTCTCCACTTT; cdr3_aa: CATTSETGGYNPPLHF
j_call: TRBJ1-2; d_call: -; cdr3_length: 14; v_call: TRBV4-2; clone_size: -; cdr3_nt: TGTGCTAGCAGTCAACTGGGGGTTGATTATGGCTACACCTTC; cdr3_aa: CASSQLGVDYGYTF
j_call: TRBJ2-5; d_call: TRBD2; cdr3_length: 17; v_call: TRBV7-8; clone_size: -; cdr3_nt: TGTGCCTGCAGCTTAGCGTCGAGCGGAACTGGGGGGGAGACCCAATACTTC; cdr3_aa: CACSLASSGTGGETQYF